A single sample gave rise to the 8 T cell receptor beta chains below, sequenced in a study of hypomethylating agent response in myelodysplastic syndrome. TCRdb keeps only in-frame clones here, not all; method: immunoSEQ multiplex PCR. The table includes several thousand clones, 80% to 85% detected once. This specimen was bone marrow, taken before or after starting hypomethylating agent treatment for myelodysplastic syndrome (not recorded which). All receptors come from a human donor with myelodysplastic syndrome.

This chain links TRBV5-6 with TRBJ2-3; 8 positions agree with TRBD2. Germline CDR1 SGHDT, CDR2 YYEEEE. With 0 bases clipped from V and 0 bases from J, the junction kept 3 bases outside the gene matches. The CDR3 is made up of 16 amino acids. The chain's CDR3 is CASSLGSGVSTDTQYF. The CDR3 DNA is TGTGCCAGCAGCTTGGGTAGCGGGGTTAGCACAGATACGCAGTATTTT.

This clone occurred once. CDR3 nucleotide sequence: TGTGCCAGCAAACCGGGACTCCAGAACACTGAAGCTTTCTTT. As protein: CASKPGLQNTEAFF. The J gene is TRBJ1-1, the V gene TRBV25-1, with D possibly matching TRBD1 (5 bases). The CDR3 loop spans 14 amino acids. Germline values: CDR1 MGHDK, CDR2 SYGVNS. With 7 bases removed from V and 1 base from J, the gap between germline ends came to 13 bases.

The CDR3 loop reads CASRSAANEKLFF. As DNA, the CDR3 is TGTGCCAGTAGGAGTGCGGCTAATGAAAAACTGTTTTTT. The chain links TRBV19 to TRBJ1-4; D unresolved. The CDR3 sequence is 13 residues long. Per germline, CDR1 LNHDA and CDR2 SQIVND (reference sequence). V was trimmed by 6 bases and J by 3 bases, leaving 8 bases between them.

The V and J genes are TRBV5-6 and TRBJ2-5; D uncertain. The CDR3 consists of 12 residues. CDR1 SGHDT and CDR2 YYEEEE come from the germline V gene. With 1 base removed from V and 5 bases from J, the gap between germline ends came to 6 bases. CDR3: CASSLTVETQYF. The CDR3 region has the DNA TGTGCCAGCAGCTTGACGGTGGAGACCCAGTACTTC.

In this sample, this clone turned up once. The V gene is TRBV2, the J gene TRBJ2-5; D may match TRBD1 or TRBD2 (5 bases each). Trimming shortened V by 8 bases and J by 1 base, and 14 bases separated the two germline ends. The CDR3 sequence is 14 residues long. Germline CDR1 reads SNHLY; CDR2 reads FYNNEI. CDR3 sequence: CASGWGRTQETQYF. CDR3 in DNA: TGTGCCAGCGGATGGGGACGTACCCAAGAGACCCAGTACTTC.

V and J are TRBV9 and TRBJ2-1; 10 bases match TRBD2. The CDR3 length is 16 residues. J was trimmed by 7 bases and V by 3 bases; bases with no gene match: 10. The germline gives CDR1 SGDLS, CDR2 YYNGEE. CDR3 region: CASSATVAGGGNEQFF. The CDR3 DNA sequence: TGTGCCAGCAGCGCCACAGTAGCGGGAGGAGGGAATGAGCAGTTCTTC.

V gene TRBV7-9 combines with J gene TRBJ1-2; the D gene is possibly TRBD1 (6 bases). Germline CDR1 and CDR2: SEHNR and FQNEAQ (reference sequence). The V end was cut by 5 bases, the J end by 0 bases, with 10 bases between. The CDR3 contains 14 residues. CDR3 sequence (DNA): TGTGCCAGCAGCGCAGGGGTGGCTAACTATGGCTACACCTTC. The encoded protein is CASSAGVANYGYTF.

The rearrangement uses TRBV9 and TRBJ2-1, with 10 nucleotides matching TRBD2. This CDR3 is 15 amino acids long. Per the germline V gene, CDR1 is SGDLS and CDR2 is YYNGEE. V lost 4 bases to trimming and J lost 0 bases; unmatched junction nucleotides: 1. The CDR3 spells CASSPSGGSYNEQFF. For the CDR3, the DNA is TGTGCCAGCAGCCCTAGCGGGGGCTCCTACAATGAGCAGTTCTTC.